This TCR beta chain came from a study of T cells in Graves' hyperthyroidism and ophthalmopathy. Orbital computed tomography, thyroid ultrasound, serum thyroxine and TRAb, and clinical symptoms together informed the diagnoses. This clonotype has at least ten counts. Amplification of TCR beta CDR3 regions was performed using RNA transcripts as template. In the first-round RT-PCR of the TCR CDR3, the HTBI primer set was used. TCRdb fed the multiplex PCR reads into MiXCR, producing one record per CDR3 protein. Altogether 250,000 to 300,000 distinct CDR3 sequences are present, more than 12% being singletons, with the ten largest covering more than 10%. With 4 bases clipped from V and 4 bases from J, the junction kept 1 base outside the gene matches. Germline V gene data show CDR1 as WSHSY and CDR2 as SAAADI. The CDR3 totals 13 residues.

This chain connects TRBV10-2 to TRBJ1-5; 7 bases are a match to TRBD1. The TCR was taken from a woman aged 40-49 years with Graves' hyperthyroidism that later progressed to Graves' ophthalmopathy. What was sequenced was blood. As DNA, the CDR3 is TGCGCCAGCAGTGGGGGACAGAATCAGCCCCAGCATTTT. Encoded protein: CASSGGQNQPQHF.